Presented here are 6 T cell receptor beta chains from one specimen sequenced in a study of shared clonotypes between healthy human individuals. Some clones are missing from TCRdb's copy, which holds only in-frame ones; the method was immunoSEQ multiplex PCR. The sample records about 1.1 million clones, roughly 80% being singletons. Sequencing input: memory CD4+ T cells from PBMCs. The subset is: CD45RA-negative fraction. The source of these receptors is a man between 18 and 29 years old in good health. Some clones in this sample may be carry-over from other donors' samples.

The V and J genes are TRBV18 and TRBJ2-4; tentative D call: TRBD2 (7 bases). V was shortened by 5 bases and J by 7 bases, with 15 bases between the two germline ends. Germline V lookup: CDR1 KGHSH, CDR2 LQKENI. The CDR3 length is 14 residues. CDR3 amino acids: CASSSGLGGNIQYF. As DNA, the CDR3 is TGTGCCAGCTCATCAGGACTAGGGGGGAACATTCAGTACTTC.

This rearrangement joins TRBV11-2 to TRBJ2-7; the match to TRBD2 covers 8 bases. The length of the CDR3 is 14 residues. Germline-derived CDR1 and CDR2 are SGHAT and FQNNGV. J was trimmed by 3 bases and V by 1 base; bases with no gene match: 2. CDR3 bases: TGTGCCAGCAGCTTAGGCACTAGCGGCTACGAGCAGTACTTC. Translating it yields CASSLGTSGYEQYF.

The gene calls are TRBV11-2 and TRBJ2-7; the D is unclear. The CDR3 loop spans 14 amino acids. Trimming removed 6 bases at V and 5 bases at J, with 17 bases between. CDR1 and CDR2 (germline): SGHAT, FQNNGV. The CDR3 DNA follows: TGTGCCAGCAGGCGAGCGTTACCCTCGGACGAGCAGTACTTC. Its protein product is CASRRALPSDEQYF.

This chain joins TRBV9 and TRBJ2-1; TRBD2 matches 12 bases. The CDR3 is 18 amino acids. Unmatched junction bases numbered 12, after V lost 0 bases and J lost 8 bases. The germline V gene has CDR1 SGDLS and CDR2 YYNGEE. The CDR3 DNA sequence: TGTGCCAGCAGCGTAGCTATTCTGACTAGCGGGAGAGACGATGAGCAGTTCTTC. Protein: CASSVAILTSGRDDEQFF.

This clone appeared once. The chain carries TRBV7-2 and TRBJ2-1; 12 nucleotides match TRBD2. The germline CDR1 and CDR2 sequences are SGHTA and FQGNSA. The CDR3 contains 16 residues. V dropped 5 bases and J dropped 6; count of bases not matched to a gene: 8. The DNA of the CDR3 is TGTGCCAGCAGCCCTCCTAGCGGGAGGGGGCGCAATGAGCAGTTCTTC. This gives the protein CASSPPSGRGRNEQFF. The whole variable domain, filled in from reference TRBV7-2 and TRBJ2-1, reads GAGVSQSPSNKVTEKGKDVELRCDPISGHTALYWYRQSLGQGLEFLIYFQGNSAPDKSGLPSDRFSAERTGGSVSTLTIQRTQQEDSAVYLCASSPPSGRGRNEQFFGPGTRLTVL.

This clone came up a few times. CDR3 loop: CASRSREGSAEAFF. The CDR3 DNA sequence: TGTGCCAGCAGATCAAGGGAGGGTTCAGCTGAAGCTTTCTTT. V and J are TRBV7-2 and TRBJ1-1; D is unclear. The CDR3 extends over 14 amino acids. Per germline, CDR1 SGHTA and CDR2 FQGNSA. Trimming shortened V by 6 bases and J by 6 bases, and 17 bases separated the two germline ends.